This note documents a single T cell receptor beta chain sequence. The CDR3 sequence is 11 residues long. Germline assignment: CDR1 LNHDA and CDR2 SQIVND (reference sequence). Trimming shortened V by 8 bases and J by 6 bases, and 7 bases separated the two germline ends. The PCR was carried out with 60 Vbeta primers and 13 Jbeta primers. Only in-frame clones appear in the TCRdb table, and some are missing; sequencing was by immunoSEQ multiplex PCR. In the table there are around 100,000 clones, about three quarters of which are singletons. This specimen comes from a study of cytomegalovirus exposure and HLA in healthy donors.

The V gene is TRBV19, the J gene TRBJ2-2; D is ambiguous. Sequenced: PBMCs. This receptor was taken from a woman aged 40 to 55 in good health and CMV-seropositive. CDR3: CASLSPGELFF. In DNA, the CDR3 is TGTGCCAGTCTCTCTCCCGGGGAGCTGTTTTTT.